This entry lists 25 T cell receptor beta chains sequenced from one sample in a study of blood T cells in healthy people across ages. A second PCR of roughly 7 to 11 cycles used a sample-barcoded 5' primer and a J-beta primer mix. TCRdb re-analysed the 5' RACE reads in MiXCR, keeping a single row per CDR3 protein. The sample lists about 1.7 million distinct CDR3 sequences; roughly 27% were seen once. Sequencing input: blood. Receptors were obtained from a woman in her twenties or thirties in good health.

The V and J genes are TRBV19 and TRBJ1-4; no clear D. V dropped 6 bases and J dropped 4 bases, with 12 bases sitting between them. This CDR3 spans 14 amino acids. The germline V gene has CDR1 LNHDA and CDR2 SQIVND (reference sequence). DNA for the CDR3: TGTGCCAGTAGAACCAGAGCGAATAATGAAAAACTGTTTTTT. It specifies CASRTRANNEKLFF.

The V call is TRBV6-1, the J call TRBJ2-2, with 8 bases lining up with TRBD2. This CDR3 has 18 residues. Per germline, CDR1 MNHNS and CDR2 SASEGT. The V and J ends lost 6 bases and 4 bases, in that order; junction bases with no gene match: 16. CDR3 residues: CASRNSPIAGRVTGELFF. The CDR3 region has the DNA TGTGCCAGCAGGAATAGCCCTATAGCGGGACGTGTCACCGGGGAGCTGTTTTTT.

The J gene is TRBJ1-2, the V gene TRBV6-6; no firm D call. Germline loops: CDR1 MNHNY, CDR2 SVGAGI (reference sequence). The CDR3 has 16 residues. Deletions cut 0 bases from V and 4 bases from J, with 15 bases between. In DNA form, the CDR3 reads TGTGCCAGCAGTTACTCGACCCAGGTTCATAGCTATGGCTACACCTTC. Encoded protein: CASSYSTQVHSYGYTF.

The chain employs TRBV12-3 or TRBV12-4 and TRBJ1-3, with 8 bases matching TRBD1. This CDR3 is 17 amino acids long. After removal of 4 bases from V and 2 bases from J, the junction contained 10 bases not matched to a gene. The CDR3 nucleotides are TGTGCCAGCAGTTCCGCCTCACAGGGGGGAACTGGAAACACCATATATTTT. Amino acid sequence: CASSSASQGGTGNTIYF.

The CDR3 DNA is TGCAGTGCTTCACGGACTGACAATGAGCAGTTCTTC. Amino acids: CSASRTDNEQFF. V is TRBV20-1 and J is TRBJ2-1, with D possibly being TRBD2 (5 bases). The CDR3 is 12 amino acids. Looked up from germline, CDR1 is DFQATT and CDR2 is SNEGSKA (reference sequence). The V and J ends lost 5 bases and 5 bases respectively, with 10 bases between them.

This clonotype was detected only a few times. The rearrangement uses TRBV9 and TRBJ2-7; 9 bases align to TRBD1. CDR1 is SGDLS, CDR2 YYNGEE, per germline. The CDR3 spans 16 residues. The V and J ends lost 3 bases and 3 bases, in that order; junction bases with no gene match: 10. This chain's CDR3 is CASSASGTGTIYEQYF. The CDR3 nucleotides read TGTGCCAGCAGCGCCTCCGGGACAGGGACGATCTACGAGCAGTACTTC.

The CDR3 protein is CASNVDPGQGADTQYF. The CDR3 DNA reads as TGTGCCAGCAATGTTGATCCGGGACAGGGCGCAGATACGCAGTATTTT. The chain employs TRBV12-3 or TRBV12-4 and TRBJ2-3, with 9 bases aligning to TRBD1. The V and J ends lost 7 bases and 4 bases, in that order; junction bases with no gene match: 12. CDR3 length: 16 amino acids.

The chain employs TRBV18 and TRBJ1-4; D remains ambiguous. This CDR3 comprises 15 residues. Trimming pared 0 bases from V and 5 bases from J, leaving 10 bases between. Per germline, CDR1 KGHSH and CDR2 LQKENI. CDR3 sequence reads: CASSPPGLRNEKLFF. Here the CDR3 DNA reads TGTGCCAGCTCACCACCAGGGTTGAGGAATGAAAAACTGTTTTTT. Looking up the rest from reference TRBV18 and TRBJ1-4 gives the full variable domain: NAGVMQNPRHLVRRRGQEARLRCSPMKGHSHVYWYRQLPEEGLKFMVYLQKENIIDESGMPKERFSAEFPKEGPSILRIQQVVRGDSAAYFCASSPPGLRNEKLFFGSGTQLSVL.

This clonotype was detected many times. This rearrangement joins TRBV19 to TRBJ2-7, with TRBD2 identical over 12 bases. Losses at the gene ends were 5 bases for V and 4 bases for J; bases not matched to a gene: 9. The germline V gene has CDR1 LNHDA and CDR2 SQIVND (reference sequence). This CDR3 has 16 residues. DNA of the CDR3: TGTGCCAGTAGTGATCGACTAGCGGGAGTTGTATACGAGCAGTACTTC. Amino acids: CASSDRLAGVVYEQYF.

This clonotype was observed a handful of times. This sequence joins TRBV25-1 and TRBJ2-5; D is unclear. The tail of the sequence fits TRBJ2-7 better, so the J call may be wrong. Per the germline V gene, CDR1 is MGHDK and CDR2 is SYGVNS. The CDR3 spans 14 residues. CDR3 sequence (DNA): TGTGCCAGCAGTGAGAGTGGCGACAATCACGAGCAGTACTTC. It translates to CASSESGDNHEQYF.

This rearrangement joins TRBV6-5 to TRBJ1-5; 7 bases agree with TRBD1. The CDR3 contains 15 residues. Unmatched junction bases numbered 11, after V lost 6 bases and J lost 6 bases. Germline V gene sequence: CDR1 MNHEY, CDR2 SVGAGI. Here the CDR3 reads CASSPSGGGRQPQHF. The CDR3 DNA is TGTGCCAGCAGCCCCTCAGGGGGAGGTCGTCAGCCCCAGCATTTT.

On this clonotype: A much larger clone sits a single nucleotide away, making a read error possible. This sequence joins TRBV29-1 and TRBJ2-3, with no clear D. The germline gives CDR1 SQVTM, CDR2 ANQGSEA. V shed 6 bases and J shed 0 bases, with 13 bases lying between them. The CDR3 has 14 amino acids. For the CDR3, the DNA is TGCAGCGTAGGACGGGCCTCTAGCACAGATACGCAGTATTTT. Its protein product is CSVGRASSTDTQYF.

This clonotype was seen a few times. V usage is TRBV11-2 and J usage is TRBJ2-4; D is possibly TRBD2 (5 bases). Trimming took off 5 bases at V and 13 bases at J, with 24 bases between the two ends. Germline V gene sequence: CDR1 SGHAT, CDR2 FQNNGV. This CDR3 spans 15 amino acids. This CDR3 reads CASSLRLEGNNEQYF. The DNA for the CDR3 is TGTGCCAGCAGCCTCCGGCTTGAGGGAAACAATGAGCAGTACTTC. The whole variable domain, remainder taken from reference TRBV11-2 and TRBJ2-4, is EAGVAQSPRYKIIEKRQSVAFWCNPISGHATLYWYQQILGQGPKLLIQFQNNGVVDDSQLPKDRFSAERLKGVDSTLKIQPAKLEDSAVYLCASSLRLEGNNEQYFGAGTRLSVL.

This clonotype has just a few counts. CDR3 DNA: TGTGCCAGCTCACCACGAGGACAGGGGAGAGGCTACACCTTC. Translating gives CASSPRGQGRGYTF. The J gene is TRBJ1-2, the V gene TRBV18, with 9 nucleotides matching TRBD1. J lost 8 bases, V lost 1 base, and 5 bases had no gene match. Germline assignment: CDR1 KGHSH and CDR2 LQKENI. The CDR3 consists of 14 residues.

This clonotype was seen many times. The chain uses TRBV7-2 and TRBJ1-6, with TRBD1 matching 9 bases. J lost 11 bases, V lost 1 base, and 6 bases had no gene match. Germline loops: CDR1 SGHTA, CDR2 FQGNSA. The CDR3 has 15 residues. The CDR3 sequence is CASSLGTGDITPLHF. Written as DNA, the CDR3 is TGTGCCAGCAGCTTAGGGACAGGGGATATAACACCCCTCCACTTT.

In this sample, this clonotype turned up a few times. The chain recombines TRBV15 with TRBJ1-2; D is uncertain. The V and J ends lost 1 base and 2 bases respectively, with 5 bases between them. The CDR3 has 13 residues. CDR1 is LNHNV and CDR2 is YYDKDF in the germline V gene (reference sequence). DNA for the CDR3: TGTGCCACCAGCAGAGGGGGAAACTATGGCTACACCTTC. Translated: CATSRGGNYGYTF.

This sequence joins TRBV5-1 and TRBJ2-4, with a weak D call TRBD2 (5 bases). The CDR3 totals 14 residues. Germline CDR1 and CDR2: SGHRS and YFSETQ. Trimming shortened V by 0 bases and J by 6 bases, and 10 bases separated the two germline ends. The CDR3 spells CASSLGESRNIQYF. CDR3 coding DNA: TGCGCCAGCAGCTTGGGGGAGTCCAGAAACATTCAGTACTTC.

As concerns this clonotype: One base away lies a much larger clone, so this may be a sequencing read error. This chain uses TRBV12-3 or TRBV12-4 with TRBJ2-1; D is ambiguous. The CDR3 totals 11 residues. CDR3 sequence (DNA): TGTTCCAGCAGTCTGAAGAAAGAGCAGTTCTTC. Translating gives CSSSLKKEQFF.

This clonotype appeared once. This chain joins TRBV20-1 and TRBJ1-1; D uncertain. Trimming cost V 0 bases and J 1 base, with 9 bases left between them. CDR3 size: 14 residues. CDR1 and CDR2 from the germline V gene are DFQATT and SNEGSKA (reference sequence). CDR3 coding DNA: TGCAGTGCTAGAGATGCCCTTGAGAACACTGAAGCTTTCTTT. It is translated as CSARDALENTEAFF.

This clonotype was observed a handful of times. The gene calls are TRBV20-1 and TRBJ2-5, with a tentative D call TRBD1 (5 bases). Germline V gene sequence: CDR1 DFQATT, CDR2 SNEGSKA (reference sequence). This CDR3 region has 12 residues. Trimming pared 0 bases from V and 8 bases from J, leaving 10 bases between. CDR3 coding DNA: TGCAGTGCTAGAGAGCACAGGAGAACCCAGTACTTC. Translation: CSAREHRRTQYF.

There are many counts of this clonotype. The chain links TRBV10-3 to TRBJ2-5; the D is unclear. The CDR3 totals 15 residues. CDR1 and CDR2 (germline): ENHRY, SYGVKD. Trimming cost V 0 bases and J 5 bases, with 13 bases left between them. The CDR3 here is CAISESRPQLETQYF. CDR3 coding DNA: TGTGCCATCAGTGAGTCGAGACCCCAGTTGGAGACCCAGTACTTC.

This clonotype was counted ten times or more. The CDR3 loop reads CSAQNPTGTLPQHF. CDR3 nucleotides: TGCAGTGCCCAAAACCCGACAGGGACGCTCCCCCAGCATTTT. The genes are TRBV20-1 and TRBJ1-5; 7 bases match TRBD1. Germline loops: CDR1 DFQATT, CDR2 SNEGSKA (reference sequence). The ends lost 6 bases at V and 10 bases at J; junction bases unmatched: 15. This CDR3 has 14 amino acids.

The chain employs TRBV20-1 and TRBJ1-1, with TRBD1 as a possible D gene (6 bases). CDR3 length: 12 residues. Per the germline V gene, CDR1 is DFQATT and CDR2 is SNEGSKA (reference sequence). Deletions cut 0 bases from V and 6 bases from J, with 8 bases between. The CDR3 DNA follows: TGCAGTGCTAGAGAGGGGGCCTCTGAAGCTTTCTTT. Amino acids: CSAREGASEAFF.

The gene calls are TRBV20-1 and TRBJ2-7, with D perhaps given as TRBD1 or TRBD2 (5 bases each). The CDR3 runs to 14 residues. Germline lookup yields CDR1 DFQATT and CDR2 SNEGSKA (reference sequence). V shed 6 bases and J shed 3 bases, with 18 bases lying between them. In nucleotides, the CDR3 is TGCAGTGCCACCCCTGAGGGACGTCTCTACGAGCAGTACTTC. The encoded protein is CSATPEGRLYEQYF.

A few counts support this clonotype. The gene calls are TRBV30 and TRBJ2-5; 14 bases map to TRBD2. The germline V gene has CDR1 GTSNPN and CDR2 SVGIG (reference sequence). The CDR3 is made up of 16 amino acids. V dropped 8 bases and J dropped 2; count of bases not matched to a gene: 10. The CDR3 region has the DNA TGTGCCGAGGGACTAGCGGGGGCCAGGGGACAAGAGACCCAGTACTTC. The encoded protein is CAEGLAGARGQETQYF.